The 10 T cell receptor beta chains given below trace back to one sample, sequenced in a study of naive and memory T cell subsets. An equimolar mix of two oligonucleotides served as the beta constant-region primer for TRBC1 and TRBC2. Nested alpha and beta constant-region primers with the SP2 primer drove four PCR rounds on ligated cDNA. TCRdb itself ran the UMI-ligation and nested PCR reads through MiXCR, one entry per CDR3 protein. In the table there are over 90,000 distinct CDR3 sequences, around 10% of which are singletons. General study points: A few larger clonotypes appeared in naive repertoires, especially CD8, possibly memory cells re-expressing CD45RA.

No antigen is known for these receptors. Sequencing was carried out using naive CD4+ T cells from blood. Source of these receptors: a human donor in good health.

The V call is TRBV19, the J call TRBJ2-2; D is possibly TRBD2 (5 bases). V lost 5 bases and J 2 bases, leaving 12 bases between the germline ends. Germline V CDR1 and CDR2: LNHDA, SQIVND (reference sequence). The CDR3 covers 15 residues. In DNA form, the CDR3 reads TGTGCCAGTAGTGAGGACTGGATAAACACCGGGGAGCTGTTTTTT. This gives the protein CASSEDWINTGELFF.

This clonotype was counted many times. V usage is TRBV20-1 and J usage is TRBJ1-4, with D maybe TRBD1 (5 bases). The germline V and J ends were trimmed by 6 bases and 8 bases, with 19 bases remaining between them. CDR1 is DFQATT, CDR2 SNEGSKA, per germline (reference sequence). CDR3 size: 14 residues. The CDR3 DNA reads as TGCAGTGCAAGCGGTGGGGGAGCAGGGGAAAAACTGTTTTTT. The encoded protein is CSASGGGAGEKLFF.

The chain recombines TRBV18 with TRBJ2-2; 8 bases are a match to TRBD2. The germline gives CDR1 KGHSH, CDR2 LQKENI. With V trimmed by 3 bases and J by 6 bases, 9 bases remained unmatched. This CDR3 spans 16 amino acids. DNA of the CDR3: TGTGCCAGCTCACCCCTGGGCGGGAGGACTGCCGGGGAGCTGTTTTTT. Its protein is CASSPLGGRTAGELFF.

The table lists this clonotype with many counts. Written as DNA, the CDR3 is TGTGCCAGCAGCTTAGTTCGGGGGGGCTCTAATGAAAAACTGTTTTTT. Protein: CASSLVRGGSNEKLFF. The chain carries TRBV7-2 and TRBJ1-4; D possibly corresponds to TRBD1 (6 bases). The CDR3 is 16 amino acids. From germline, CDR1 is SGHTA and CDR2 FQGNSA. Trimming took off 1 base at V and 3 bases at J, with 12 bases between the two ends.

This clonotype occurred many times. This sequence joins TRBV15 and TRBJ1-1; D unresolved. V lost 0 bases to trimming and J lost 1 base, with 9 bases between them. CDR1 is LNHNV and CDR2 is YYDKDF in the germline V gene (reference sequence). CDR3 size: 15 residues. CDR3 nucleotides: TGTGCCACCAGCAGAGATTATGCAGGGAACACTGAAGCTTTCTTT. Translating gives CATSRDYAGNTEAFF. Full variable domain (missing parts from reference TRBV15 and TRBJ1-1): DAMVIQNPRYQVTQFGKPVTLSCSQTLNHNVMYWYQQKSSQAPKLLFHYYDKDFNNEADTPDNFQSRRPNTSFCFLDIRSPGLGDTAMYLCATSRDYAGNTEAFFGQGTRLTVV.

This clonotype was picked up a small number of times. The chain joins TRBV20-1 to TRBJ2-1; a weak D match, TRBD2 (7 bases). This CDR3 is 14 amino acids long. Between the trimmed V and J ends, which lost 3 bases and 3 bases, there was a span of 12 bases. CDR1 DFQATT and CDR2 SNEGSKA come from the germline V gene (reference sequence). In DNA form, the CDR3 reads TGCAGTGCTAGCCGGGGGGCCGACTACAATGAGCAGTTCTTC. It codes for CSASRGADYNEQFF.

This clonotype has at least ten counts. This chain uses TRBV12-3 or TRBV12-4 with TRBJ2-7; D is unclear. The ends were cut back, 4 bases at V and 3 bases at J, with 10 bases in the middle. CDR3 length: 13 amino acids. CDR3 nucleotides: TGTGCCAGCAGTTCGGCCCGGAACTACGAGCAGTACTTC. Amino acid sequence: CASSSARNYEQYF.

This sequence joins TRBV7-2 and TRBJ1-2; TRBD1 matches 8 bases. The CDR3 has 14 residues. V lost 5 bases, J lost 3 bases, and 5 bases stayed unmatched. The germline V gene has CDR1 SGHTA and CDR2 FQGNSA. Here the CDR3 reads CASSRETGDYGYTF. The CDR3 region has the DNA TGTGCCAGCAGCCGAGAGACAGGGGACTATGGCTACACCTTC.

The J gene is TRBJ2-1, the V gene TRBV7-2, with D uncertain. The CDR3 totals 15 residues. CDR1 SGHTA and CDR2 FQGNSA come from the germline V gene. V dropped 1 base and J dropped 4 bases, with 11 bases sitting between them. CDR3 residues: CASSLDGRPYNEQFF. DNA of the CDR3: TGTGCCAGCAGCTTAGACGGACGACCATACAATGAGCAGTTCTTC.

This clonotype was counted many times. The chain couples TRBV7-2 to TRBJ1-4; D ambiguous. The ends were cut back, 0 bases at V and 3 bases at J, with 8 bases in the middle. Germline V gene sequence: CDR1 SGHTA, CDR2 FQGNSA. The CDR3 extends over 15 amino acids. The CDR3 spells CASSLAPGSNEKLFF. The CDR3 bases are TGTGCCAGCAGCTTAGCTCCGGGCTCTAATGAAAAACTGTTTTTT.